A selection of T cell receptor beta chains follows, all from one sample in a study of control samples from healthy donors and cancer patients. Sequencing used immunoSEQ multiplex PCR; TCRdb keeps in-frame clones, though not all of them. The sample holds about 95,000 clones; approximately 90% are singletons and the top ten take roughly 0.9%. Sequenced material: blood. These receptors were collected from a woman in her 30s in good health. Both conserved end residues are part of each CDR3. The order of the fields is J gene, V gene, clone size, D gene, CDR3 DNA, CDR3 protein. D genes are given only for firm matches. A clone size is listed for some rows: how often the clone was seen (once, few, many), or a class if it is expanded.

TRBJ1-5 | TRBV2 | . | TRBD1 | TGTGCCAGCAGTGTGGGACAGGGAGGTCAGCCCCAGCATTTT | CASSVGQGGQPQHF
TRBJ1-1 | TRBV28 | . | . | TGTGCCAGCAGTTCGGGGCGATCGGCTGAAGCTTTCTTT | CASSSGRSAEAFF
TRBJ1-1 | TRBV11-2 | many | TRBD1 | TGTGCCAGCAGCTTAGTTGGGACAGGGAGAACTGAAGCTTTCTTT | CASSLVGTGRTEAFF
TRBJ2-4 | TRBV4-1 | . | . | TGCGCCAGCAGCCAAGAACCACCCTCACTAGCCAAAAACATTCAGTACTTC | CASSQEPPSLAKNIQYF
TRBJ2-3 | TRBV5-4 | . | . | TGTGCCAGCAGCTCTTCGCGGTCCACAGATACGCAGTATTTT | CASSSSRSTDTQYF
TRBJ2-5 | TRBV18 | once | TRBD1 | TGTGCCAGCTCACCTGGGACAGAAGAGACCCAGTACTTC | CASSPGTEETQYF
TRBJ2-1 | TRBV11-3 | . | TRBD1 | TGTGCCAGCAGCTTAAACGGACAGGGAAGGAATGAGCAGTTCTTC | CASSLNGQGRNEQFF
TRBJ2-7 | TRBV19 | . | TRBD1 | TGTGCCAGCGGACCGGGACAGGGATCATCCTACGAGCAGTACTTC | CASGPGQGSSYEQYF
TRBJ2-7 | TRBV3-1/TRBV3-2 | . | . | TGTGCCAGCAGCCGGGGGACTGCGCAGTACTTC | CASSRGTAQYF
TRBJ2-2 | TRBV18 | . | . | TGTGCCAGCTCACCAAGTGGCACCGGGGAGCTGTTTTTT | CASSPSGTGELFF
TRBJ2-3 | TRBV5-1 | . | TRBD1 | TGCGCCAGCAGCTCGGGACAGGGCAGCACAGATACGCAGTATTTT | CASSSGQGSTDTQYF
TRBJ2-7 | TRBV5-4 | . | . | TGTGCCAGCAGCTTTTCCCCGGCGGCGCTCGGGCAGTACTTC | CASSFSPAALGQYF
TRBJ2-5 | TRBV6-5 | . | TRBD2 | TGTGCCAGCAGCGGTTCGGGAGGGTCGGAGACCCAGTACTTC | CASSGSGGSETQYF
TRBJ1-2 | TRBV5-4 | once | TRBD1 | TGTGCCAGCAGCTTGGCGGGACAGAACTATGGCTACACCTTC | CASSLAGQNYGYTF
TRBJ1-2 | TRBV19 | . | . | TGTGCCAGTAGTATAGATCTTACCGAAGGCTATGGCTACACCTTC | CASSIDLTEGYGYTF
TRBJ1-2 | TRBV7-2 | . | TRBD1 | TGTGCCAGCAGCGCGCGGGACAGGGTTAACTATGGCTACACCTTC | CASSARDRVNYGYTF
TRBJ1-1 | TRBV10-2 | . | . | TGCGCCGCAGGGCAGTTTACCGAAGCTTTCTTT | CAAGQFTEAFF
TRBJ1-5 | TRBV2 | . | . | TGTGCCAGCAGTCGCGGTATGGGGGTGAGCAATCAGCCCCAGCATTTT | CASSRGMGVSNQPQHF
TRBJ2-2 | TRBV28 | . | TRBD2 | TGTGCCAGCAGTTTATCACTAGCGGGGTACACCGGGGAGCTGTTTTTT | CASSLSLAGYTGELFF
TRBJ1-1 | TRBV10-3 | . | . | TGTGCCATGGGAGGGGCCAGTACTGAAGCTTTCTTT | CAMGGASTEAFF
TRBJ2-7 | TRBV5-1 | . | TRBD1 | TGCGCCAGCACCTTGGGACAGCTTAACGGGGAGCAGTACTTC | CASTLGQLNGEQYF
TRBJ2-1 | TRBV5-1 | . | . | TGCGCCAGCAGCTTGGGGGGGCTGACCTACAATGAGCAGTTCTTC | CASSLGGLTYNEQFF
TRBJ1-4 | TRBV28 | . | . | TGTGCCAGCTTGTCTCTGAATGAAAAACTGTTTTTT | CASLSLNEKLFF
TRBJ2-5 | TRBV5-4 | . | TRBD2 | TGTGCCAGCAGCTTGGCCGGACTAGCGGGGGGTTCAGAGACCCAGTACTTC | CASSLAGLAGGSETQYF
TRBJ1-3 | TRBV9 | . | . | TGTGCCAGCAGCGAGGGGTCCTCTGGAAACACCATATATTTT | CASSEGSSGNTIYF
TRBJ1-4 | TRBV7-9 | . | . | TGTGCCAGCAGCTTAAGGGGAGTGGGAGAAAAACTGTTTTTT | CASSLRGVGEKLFF
TRBJ1-1 | TRBV5-6 | . | . | TGTGCCAGCAGCCTCACACAGGTGAACACTGAAGCTTTCTTT | CASSLTQVNTEAFF